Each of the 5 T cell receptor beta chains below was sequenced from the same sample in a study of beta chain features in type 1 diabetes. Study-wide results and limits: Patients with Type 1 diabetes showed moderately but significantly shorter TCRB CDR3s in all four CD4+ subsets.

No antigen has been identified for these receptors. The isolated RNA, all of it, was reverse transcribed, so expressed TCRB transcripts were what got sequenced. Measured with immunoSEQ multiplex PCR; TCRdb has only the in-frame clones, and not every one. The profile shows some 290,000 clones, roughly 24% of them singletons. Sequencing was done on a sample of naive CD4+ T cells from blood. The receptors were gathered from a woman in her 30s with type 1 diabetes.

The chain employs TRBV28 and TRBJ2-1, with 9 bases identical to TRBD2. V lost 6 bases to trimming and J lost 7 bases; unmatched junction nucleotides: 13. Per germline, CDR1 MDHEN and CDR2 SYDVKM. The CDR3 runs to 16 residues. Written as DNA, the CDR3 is TGTGCCAGCAGGATAAAGGGGAGCGGGAGGTTAAATGAGCAGTTCTTC. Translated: CASRIKGSGRLNEQFF.

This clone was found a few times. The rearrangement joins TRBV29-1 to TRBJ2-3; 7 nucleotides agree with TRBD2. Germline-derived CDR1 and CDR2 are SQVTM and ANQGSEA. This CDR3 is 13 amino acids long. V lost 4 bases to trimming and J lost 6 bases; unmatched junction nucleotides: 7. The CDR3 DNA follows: TGCAGCGTTGCTGGGAGGGCGTCCGATACGCAGTATTTT. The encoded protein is CSVAGRASDTQYF.

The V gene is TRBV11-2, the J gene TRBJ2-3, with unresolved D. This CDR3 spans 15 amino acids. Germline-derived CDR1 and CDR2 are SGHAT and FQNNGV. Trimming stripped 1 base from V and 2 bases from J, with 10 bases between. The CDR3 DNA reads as TGTGCCAGCAGCTTAGGGGCTGGATACACAGATACGCAGTATTTT. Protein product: CASSLGAGYTDTQYF.

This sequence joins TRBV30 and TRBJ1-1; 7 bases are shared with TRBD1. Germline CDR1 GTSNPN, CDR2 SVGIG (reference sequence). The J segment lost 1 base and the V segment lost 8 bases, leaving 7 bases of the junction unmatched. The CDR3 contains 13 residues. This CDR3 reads CANRTGPNTEAFF. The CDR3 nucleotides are TGTGCCAACAGGACAGGACCGAACACTGAAGCTTTCTTT.

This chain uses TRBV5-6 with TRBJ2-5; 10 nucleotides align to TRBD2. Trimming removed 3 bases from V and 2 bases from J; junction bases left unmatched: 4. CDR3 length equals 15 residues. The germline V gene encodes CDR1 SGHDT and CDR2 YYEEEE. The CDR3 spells CASSSTSGVQETQYF. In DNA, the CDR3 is TGTGCCAGCAGCTCTACTAGCGGGGTACAAGAGACCCAGTACTTC.